What follows is one TCR beta chain and its context. The sample comes from a study of OX40 agonist ivuxolimab in advanced cancers. Study in general: Of the participants, over 30% had some prior anti-PD-1, anti-PD-L1 or anti-CTLA-4 therapy, which was allowed.

Autoimmune disease history or systemic immunosuppression barred patients. This CDR3 spans 15 amino acids. V dropped 7 bases and J dropped 5; count of bases not matched to a gene: 9. Assay: immunoSEQ multiplex PCR; the TCRdb copy retains only in-frame clones and omits some. The top ten hold around 1.9% of the sample, which has roughly 60,000 clones, 80% to 90% seen once. The sample consisted of CD4+ or CD8+ T cells sorted from blood, taken in a trial of the OX40 agonist ivuxolimab. The origin of this receptor is an adult with an advanced solid tumor such as melanoma, head and neck, liver or kidney cancer. V is TRBV23-1 and J is TRBJ2-2; 8 nucleotides align to TRBD1. TRBV23-1 is treated as an ORF (open reading frame) with a function not yet certain. The CDR3 DNA follows: TGCGCCAGCAACCAGGGACAGGATAAGACCGGGGAGCTGTTTTTT. Translated: CASNQGQDKTGELFF.